The sequence of this TCR beta chain was determined in a study of blood T cell repertoires in COVID-19. Turning to the study itself: Collection of acute and convalescent COVID-19 samples took place in the United States, Italy and Spain. The cDNA or gDNA used as material had been derived from T cells, B-cell-depleted T cells, or PBMCs.

The CDR3 runs 16 residues. In germline, CDR1 is MNHNY, CDR2 SVGAGI (reference sequence). The V segment lost 6 bases and the J segment 0 bases; nucleotides outside the gene matches: 8. Methods used by the authors: Estimates of nucleated cell counts were drawn from the amplification of reference gene primers. Data came from immunoSEQ multiplex PCR; TCRdb stores just in-frame clones and leaves some out. The V and J calls and the clone size are those of that table, but D and trimming were determined from the DNA. The sample includes roughly 380,000 clones, about 91% seen only once; the top ten take about 1.4%.

The sample consisted of peripheral blood. The TCR was taken from a woman aged 40 to 49 with COVID-19, enrolled during active disease. The V and J genes are TRBV6-6 and TRBJ1-3; 7 bases fit TRBD1. This CDR3 reads CASSLSGGFSGNTIYF. The CDR3 nucleotides are TGTGCCAGCAGCCTATCAGGGGGTTTCTCTGGAAACACCATATATTTT.